This T cell receptor beta chain comes out of a study of vaccination and CD4 T cells after COVID-19. On the study more broadly: The convalescents included six males and four females, and among them two were Hispanic while seven were Caucasian. Overlapping spike peptides of SARS-CoV-2, HCoV-NL63, HCoV-OC43 and HCoV-229E were used, and cells were stimulated with them.

Comment on this clonotype: Its antigen remains unknown.

Documented treatment: roughly 10-day PBMC culture with coronavirus spike peptide pools or control peptides (ViraFEST assay). Cultured CD4+ T-cell DNA underwent Oncomine TCR Beta short-read sequencing. Genomic DNA from cultured CD4+ T cells was extracted. TCRdb redid the calling of the PCR reads with MiXCR, one entry per CDR3 protein. Altogether 11,000 to 15,000 distinct CDR3 sequences are present, around 20% being singletons, with the ten largest covering around 15%. V dropped 5 bases and J dropped 5 bases, with 13 bases sitting between them. Looked up from germline, CDR1 is SGDLS and CDR2 is YYNGEE. This CDR3 region has 13 residues.

The rearrangement uses TRBV9 and TRBJ2-5, with D possibly matching TRBD1 (6 bases). Source material: cultured CD4+ T cells from blood. The clonotype originates from a human donor with COVID-19. CDR3: CASSRGTLETQYF. The CDR3 coding sequence is TGTGCCAGCAGTAGGGGGACCCTGGAGACCCAGTACTTC.